The 7 T cell receptor beta chains given below trace back to one sample, sequenced in a study of long-term antiretroviral therapy in people with HIV. A v3.0 immunoSEQ assay was performed at survey level. The data were produced by immunoSEQ multiplex PCR, yet TCRdb's version contains in-frame clones alone and is incomplete. The sample includes 32,000 or so clones, over 65% of them seen just once. The specimen comprised unsorted PBMCs, sampled 2 years after starting antiretroviral therapy. The receptors derive from a woman aged 50 to 60 with HIV.

As DNA, the CDR3 is TGTGCCAGCAGGACGACTCTGGGAACAGATACGCAGTATTTT. Translation gives CASRTTLGTDTQYF. This chain joins TRBV6-1 and TRBJ2-3; D is uncertain. Germline lookup yields CDR1 MNHNS and CDR2 SASEGT. Trimming left V 6 bases short and J 3 bases short, with 13 bases between. The length of the CDR3 is 14 residues.

DNA for the CDR3: TGTGCCAGCAGCCTTCCCGTGGGGAACACTGAAGCTTTCTTT. This codes for CASSLPVGNTEAFF. V is TRBV14 and J is TRBJ1-1; D not resolved. This CDR3 spans 14 amino acids. Germline lookup yields CDR1 SGHDN and CDR2 FVKESK. V shed 4 bases and J shed 1 base, with 10 bases lying between them.

The V gene is TRBV7-9, the J gene TRBJ1-1; TRBD1 is a possible D gene (5 bases). Deletions cut 3 bases from V and 9 bases from J, with 8 bases between. The length of the CDR3 is 11 residues. Germline lookup yields CDR1 SEHNR and CDR2 FQNEAQ (reference sequence). The CDR3: CASSFRDQAFF. The CDR3 nucleotides are TGTGCCAGCAGCTTCCGGGACCAAGCTTTCTTT.

The chain recombines TRBV11-2 with TRBJ1-6; 10 positions agree with TRBD1. J lost 6 bases, V lost 4 bases, and 9 bases had no gene match. Germline values: CDR1 SGHAT, CDR2 FQNNGV. The CDR3 totals 17 residues. The CDR3 loop is CASSSPGTGAFNSPLHF. In DNA form, the CDR3 reads TGTGCCAGCAGCTCACCCGGGACAGGGGCGTTTAATTCACCCCTCCACTTT. Filled out from reference TRBV11-2 and TRBJ1-6, the complete variable domain reads EAGVAQSPRYKIIEKRQSVAFWCNPISGHATLYWYQQILGQGPKLLIQFQNNGVVDDSQLPKDRFSAERLKGVDSTLKIQPAKLEDSAVYLCASSSPGTGAFNSPLHFGNGTRLTVT.

The chain has TRBV5-6 and TRBJ2-5; D gene unclear. The V end lost 4 bases, the J end lost 4 bases, and 11 bases lay between the germline ends. The CDR3 spans 13 residues. Per the germline V gene, CDR1 is SGHDT and CDR2 is YYEEEE. The CDR3 reads CASSHFASETQYF. In DNA, the CDR3 is TGTGCCAGCAGCCACTTTGCCTCAGAGACCCAGTACTTC.

This chain uses TRBV20-1 with TRBJ2-5, with D unclear. V shed 3 bases and J shed 4 bases, with 3 bases lying between them. The CDR3 contains 10 residues. Germline V lookup: CDR1 DFQATT, CDR2 SNEGSKA (reference sequence). The CDR3 bases are TGCAGTGCTAGGACAGAGACCCAGTACTTC. It translates to CSARTETQYF.

The CDR3 DNA sequence: TGTGCCAGCAGTTCGCGACGTACGACAGGGTCCTCTGGAAACACCATATATTTT. This translates into CASSSRRTTGSSGNTIYF. The chain joins TRBV27 to TRBJ1-3; 7 bases align to TRBD1. The ends lost 4 bases at V and 0 bases at J; junction bases unmatched: 12. The CDR3 spans 18 residues. Germline V gene sequence: CDR1 MNHEY, CDR2 SMNVEV (reference sequence).